Below, one T cell receptor (beta chain) is given with its context. As yet, its antigen is unknown. V was cut by 3 bases and J by 2 bases, with 11 bases left in between. In germline, CDR1 is DFQATT, CDR2 SNEGSKA (reference sequence). The CDR3 is 13 amino acids. Extraction of PBMCs used 10 ml of fresh peripheral blood. The sample originates from a study of T cells in Graves' hyperthyroidism and ophthalmopathy. Amplified regions were TCR beta CDR3 sequences from RNA transcripts. First-round RT-PCR targeting the TCR CDR3 was performed with the HTBI primer set. TCRdb passed the multiplex PCR reads through MiXCR, listing each CDR3 protein once. Of approximately 410,000 distinct CDR3 sequences in the sample, roughly 15% were seen once. Study-wide results and limits: Researchers found most expanded thyroid clonotypes above 0.001 in blood as well.

Sequencing used blood. The clonotype comes from a man between 18 and 35 years old with Graves' ophthalmopathy. V and J are TRBV20-1 and TRBJ2-7; D gene unclear. The CDR3 sequence: CSARGGAAYEQYF. The CDR3 coding sequence is TGCAGTGCTAGGGGCGGAGCAGCCTACGAGCAGTACTTC.